The present T cell receptor beta chain was sequenced within a study of T-cell reconstitution after alpha-beta-depleted transplantation in children. CDR1 is SGHDN, CDR2 FVKESK, per germline. V lost 1 base and J lost 5, with 14 bases in between. The CDR3 is 15 residues long. TCRbeta library preparation incorporated unique molecular identifiers. TCRdb reprocessed the PCR reads via MiXCR and lists one record per CDR3 protein. Of 150,000 to 250,000 distinct CDR3 sequences listed, approximately 15% are singletons. This clonotype was observed at least ten times. The gene calls are TRBV14 and TRBJ1-1, with unresolved D. The receptor's source is a human donor who donated a stem cell graft to a child with acute lymphoblastic leukemia. This material consisted of PBMCs from the stem cell graft donor, taken from the stem cell graft. The CDR3 here is CASSQVRSPGTEAFF. CDR3 nucleotide sequence: TGTGCCAGCAGCCAAGTGCGCAGCCCGGGGACTGAAGCTTTCTTT.